Described below is a single T cell receptor (beta chain) sequence and its context. Antigen unknown. Germline CDR1 and CDR2: LGHDT and YNNKEL (reference sequence). CDR3 length: 19 residues. Trimming cost V 1 base and J 2 bases; bases outside gene matches: 6. The CDR3 regions of TCR beta were amplified from RNA transcripts. Researchers ran a first-round RT-PCR on the TCR CDR3 using the HTBI primer set. MiXCR, run by TCRdb on the multiplex PCR reads, gives a single entry per CDR3 protein. The sample has under 350,000 distinct CDR3 sequences, approximately 14% seen once. The data were taken from a study of T cells in Graves' hyperthyroidism and ophthalmopathy. The wider study: Peripheral blood collection took place at initial diagnosis, before any treatment. Study-wide findings and caveats: Clonotypes that were expanded in thyroid above 0.001 mostly appeared in blood too.

This chain connects TRBV3-1 to TRBJ2-4; 15 bases match TRBD2. Sequencing was carried out using blood. The TCR comes from a woman aged 40 to 50 with Graves' hyperthyroidism. The CDR3 is CASSQGTSGRAGTKNIQYF. The CDR3 nucleotides are TGTGCCAGCAGCCAAGGGACTAGCGGGAGGGCCGGAACCAAAAACATTCAGTACTTC.